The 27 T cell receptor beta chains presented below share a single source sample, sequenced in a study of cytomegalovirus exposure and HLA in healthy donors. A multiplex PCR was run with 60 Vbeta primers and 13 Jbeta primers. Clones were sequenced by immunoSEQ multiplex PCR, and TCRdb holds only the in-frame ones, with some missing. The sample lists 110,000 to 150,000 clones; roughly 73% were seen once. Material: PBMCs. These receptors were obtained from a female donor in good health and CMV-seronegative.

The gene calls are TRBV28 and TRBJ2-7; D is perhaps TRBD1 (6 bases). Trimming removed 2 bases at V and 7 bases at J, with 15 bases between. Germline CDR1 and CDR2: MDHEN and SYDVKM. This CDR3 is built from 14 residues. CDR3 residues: CASSLEQGWVEQYF. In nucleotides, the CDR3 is TGTGCCAGCAGTTTAGAGCAGGGGTGGGTTGAGCAGTACTTC.

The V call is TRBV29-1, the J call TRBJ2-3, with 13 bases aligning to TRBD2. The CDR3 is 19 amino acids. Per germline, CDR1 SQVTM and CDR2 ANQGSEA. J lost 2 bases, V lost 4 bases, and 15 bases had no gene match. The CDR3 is CSVVLLRLAGGGLTDTQYF. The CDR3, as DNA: TGCAGCGTTGTTCTTCTAAGACTAGCGGGAGGAGGCCTCACAGATACGCAGTATTTT.

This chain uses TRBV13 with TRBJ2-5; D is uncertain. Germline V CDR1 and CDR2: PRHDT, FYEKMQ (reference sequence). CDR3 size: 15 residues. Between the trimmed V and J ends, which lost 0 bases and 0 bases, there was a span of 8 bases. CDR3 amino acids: CASSLGAADQETQYF. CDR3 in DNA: TGTGCCAGCAGCTTAGGGGCTGCCGACCAAGAGACCCAGTACTTC.

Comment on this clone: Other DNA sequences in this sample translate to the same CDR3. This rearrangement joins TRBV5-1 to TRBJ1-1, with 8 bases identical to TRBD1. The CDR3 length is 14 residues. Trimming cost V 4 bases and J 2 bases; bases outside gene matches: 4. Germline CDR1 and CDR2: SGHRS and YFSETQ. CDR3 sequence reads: CASSPGQGNTEAFF. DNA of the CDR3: TGCGCCAGCAGCCCAGGACAGGGCAACACTGAAGCTTTCTTT.

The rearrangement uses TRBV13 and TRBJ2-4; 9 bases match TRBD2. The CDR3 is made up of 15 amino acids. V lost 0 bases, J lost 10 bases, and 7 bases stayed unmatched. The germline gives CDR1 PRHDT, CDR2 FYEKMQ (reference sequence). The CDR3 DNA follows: TGTGCCAGCAGCTTAGGCTCCAGCGGGGGGCAGATTCAGTACTTC. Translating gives CASSLGSSGGQIQYF.

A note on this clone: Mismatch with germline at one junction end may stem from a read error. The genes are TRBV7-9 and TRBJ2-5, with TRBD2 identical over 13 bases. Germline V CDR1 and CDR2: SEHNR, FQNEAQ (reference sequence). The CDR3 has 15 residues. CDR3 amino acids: CATTPGLAGKEAQYF. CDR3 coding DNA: TGTGCCACAACCCCGGGACTAGCGGGGAAAGAGGCCCAGTACTTC.

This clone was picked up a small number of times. The CDR3 bases are TGCGCCAGCAGCCTAACCGGGACAGGGGTCACAGATACGCAGTATTTT. Translated, it gives CASSLTGTGVTDTQYF. The chain carries TRBV4-1 and TRBJ2-3, with TRBD1 matching over 10 bases. CDR1 and CDR2 from the germline V gene are MGHRA and YSYEKL. The CDR3 loop spans 16 amino acids. V shed 4 bases and J 2 bases; nucleotides not matched to a gene: 6.

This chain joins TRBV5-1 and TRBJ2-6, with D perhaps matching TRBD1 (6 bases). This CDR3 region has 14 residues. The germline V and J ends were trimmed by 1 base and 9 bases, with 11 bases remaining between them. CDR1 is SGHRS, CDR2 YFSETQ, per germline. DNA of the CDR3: TGCGCCAGCAGCTTGCGGACAGAGAACAACGTCCTGACTTTC. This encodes CASSLRTENNVLTF. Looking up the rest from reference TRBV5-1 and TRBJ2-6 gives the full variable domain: KAGVTQTPRYLIKTRGQQVTLSCSPISGHRSVSWYQQTPGQGLQFLFEYFSETQRNKGNFPGRFSGRQFSNSRSEMNVSTLELGDSALYLCASSLRTENNVLTFGAGSRLTVL.

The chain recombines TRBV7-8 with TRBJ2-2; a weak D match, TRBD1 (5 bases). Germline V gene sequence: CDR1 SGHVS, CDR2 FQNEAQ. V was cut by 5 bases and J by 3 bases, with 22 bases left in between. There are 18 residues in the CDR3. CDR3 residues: CASSPKRRGIGYTGELFF. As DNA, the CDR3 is TGTGCCAGCAGCCCAAAGCGAAGGGGAATTGGGTACACCGGGGAGCTGTTTTTT.

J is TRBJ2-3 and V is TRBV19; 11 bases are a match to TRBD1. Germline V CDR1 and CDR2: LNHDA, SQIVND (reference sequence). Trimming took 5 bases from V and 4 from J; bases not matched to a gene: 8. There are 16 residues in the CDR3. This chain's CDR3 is CASSPAGQGVSDTQYF. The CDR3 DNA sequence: TGTGCCAGTAGTCCGGCGGGACAGGGGGTTTCAGATACGCAGTATTTT. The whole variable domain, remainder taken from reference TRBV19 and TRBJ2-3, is DGGITQSPKYLFRKEGQNVTLSCEQNLNHDAMYWYRQDPGQGLRLIYYSQIVNDFQKGDIAEGYSVSREKKESFPLTVTSAQKNPTAFYLCASSPAGQGVSDTQYFGPGTRLTVL.

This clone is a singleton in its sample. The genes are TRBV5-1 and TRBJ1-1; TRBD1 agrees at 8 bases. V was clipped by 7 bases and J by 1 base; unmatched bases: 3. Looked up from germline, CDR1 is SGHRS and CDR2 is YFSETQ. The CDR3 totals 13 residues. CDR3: CASRQGANTEAFF. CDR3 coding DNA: TGCGCCAGCCGCCAGGGGGCGAACACTGAAGCTTTCTTT. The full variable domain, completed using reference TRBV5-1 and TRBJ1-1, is KAGVTQTPRYLIKTRGQQVTLSCSPISGHRSVSWYQQTPGQGLQFLFEYFSETQRNKGNFPGRFSGRQFSNSRSEMNVSTLELGDSALYLCASRQGANTEAFFGQGTRLTVV.

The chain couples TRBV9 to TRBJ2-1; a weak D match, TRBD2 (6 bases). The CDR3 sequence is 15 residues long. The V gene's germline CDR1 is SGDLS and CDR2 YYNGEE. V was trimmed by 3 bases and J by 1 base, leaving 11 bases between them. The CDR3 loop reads CASSEYGGSYNEQFF. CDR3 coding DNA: TGTGCCAGCAGCGAATACGGGGGTTCCTACAATGAGCAGTTCTTC.

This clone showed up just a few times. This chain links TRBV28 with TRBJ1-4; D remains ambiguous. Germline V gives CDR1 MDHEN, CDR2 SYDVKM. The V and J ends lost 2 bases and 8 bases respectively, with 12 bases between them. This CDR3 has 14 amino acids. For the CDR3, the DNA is TGTGCCAGCAGTTTAACGGCAGGATGGGAAAAACTGTTTTTT. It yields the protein CASSLTAGWEKLFF.

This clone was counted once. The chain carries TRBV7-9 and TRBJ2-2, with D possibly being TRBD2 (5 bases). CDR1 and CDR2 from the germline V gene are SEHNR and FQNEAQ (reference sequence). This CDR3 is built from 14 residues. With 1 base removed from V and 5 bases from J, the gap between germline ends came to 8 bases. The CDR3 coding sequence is TGTGCCAGCAGCTTAGTAGAGGGAACCGGGGAGCTGTTTTTT. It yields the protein CASSLVEGTGELFF.

CDR3 DNA: TGTGCCAGCAGCGACCGGGACAGGGGGTATGGCTACACCTTC. Its protein is CASSDRDRGYGYTF. The chain recombines TRBV7-9 with TRBJ1-2; 11 bases agree with TRBD1. Germline CDR1 SEHNR, CDR2 FQNEAQ (reference sequence). V lost 5 bases and J lost 5; bases outside the gene matches: 4. The CDR3 is 14 amino acids. Based on the CDR3 plus reference TRBV7-9 and TRBJ1-2, the full variable domain is DTGVSQNPRHKITKRGQNVTFRCDPISEHNRLYWYRQTLGQGPEFLTYFQNEAQLEKSRLLSDRFSAERPKGSFSTLEIQRTEQGDSAMYLCASSDRDRGYGYTFGSGTRLTVV.

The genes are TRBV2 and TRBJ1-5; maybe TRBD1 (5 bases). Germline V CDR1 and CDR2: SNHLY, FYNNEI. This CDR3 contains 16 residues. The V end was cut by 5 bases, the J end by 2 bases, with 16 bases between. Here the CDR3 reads CASSTGGTWGNQPQHF. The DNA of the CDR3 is TGTGCCAGCAGTACAGGCGGGACTTGGGGCAATCAGCCCCAGCATTTT. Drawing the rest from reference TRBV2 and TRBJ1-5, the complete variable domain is EPEVTQTPSHQVTQMGQEVILRCVPISNHLYFYWYRQILGQKVEFLVSFYNNEISEKSEIFDDQFSVERPDGSNFTLKIRSTKLEDSAMYFCASSTGGTWGNQPQHFGDGTRLSIL.

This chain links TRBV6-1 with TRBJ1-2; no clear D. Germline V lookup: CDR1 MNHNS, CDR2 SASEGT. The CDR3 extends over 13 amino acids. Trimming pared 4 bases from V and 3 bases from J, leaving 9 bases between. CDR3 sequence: CASSGYNHYGYTF. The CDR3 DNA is TGTGCCAGCAGTGGATACAATCACTATGGCTACACCTTC.

In DNA, the CDR3 is TGTGCCAGCAGTTCAGGGGGCGCGGAATCCTACGAGCAGTACTTC. Translated, it gives CASSSGGAESYEQYF. This rearrangement joins TRBV6-5 to TRBJ2-7, with 8 bases fitting TRBD1. V lost 4 bases and J lost 1; bases outside the gene matches: 6. There are 15 residues in the CDR3. Germline CDR1 is MNHEY and CDR2 is SVGAGI.

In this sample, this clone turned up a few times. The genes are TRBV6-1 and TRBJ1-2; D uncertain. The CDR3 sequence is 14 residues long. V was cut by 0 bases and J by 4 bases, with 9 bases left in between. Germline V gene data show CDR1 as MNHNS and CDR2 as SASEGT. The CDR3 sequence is CASSEARSGYGYTF. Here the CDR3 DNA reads TGTGCCAGCAGTGAAGCGCGATCGGGCTATGGCTACACCTTC.

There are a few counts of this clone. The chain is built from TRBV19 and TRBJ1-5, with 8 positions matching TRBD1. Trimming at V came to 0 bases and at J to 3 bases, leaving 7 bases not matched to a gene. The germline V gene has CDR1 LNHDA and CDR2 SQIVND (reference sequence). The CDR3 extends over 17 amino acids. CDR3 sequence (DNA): TGTGCCAGTAGTATAGACCCAGGGGGCTATCCCAATCAGCCCCAGCATTTT. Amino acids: CASSIDPGGYPNQPQHF.

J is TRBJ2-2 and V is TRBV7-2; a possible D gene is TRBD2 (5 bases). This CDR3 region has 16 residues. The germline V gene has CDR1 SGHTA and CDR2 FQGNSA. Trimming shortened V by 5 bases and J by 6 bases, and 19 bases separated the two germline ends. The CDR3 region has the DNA TGTGCCAGCAGCCTCCACCTGCTAGCCGGGTCCGGGGAGCTGTTTTTT. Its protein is CASSLHLLAGSGELFF.

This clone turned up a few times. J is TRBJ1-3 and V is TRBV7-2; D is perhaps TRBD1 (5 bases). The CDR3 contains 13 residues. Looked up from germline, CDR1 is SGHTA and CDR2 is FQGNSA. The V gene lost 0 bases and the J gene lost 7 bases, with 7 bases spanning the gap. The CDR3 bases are TGTGCCAGCAGCTTAGCGCGGGGGAACACCATATATTTT. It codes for CASSLARGNTIYF.

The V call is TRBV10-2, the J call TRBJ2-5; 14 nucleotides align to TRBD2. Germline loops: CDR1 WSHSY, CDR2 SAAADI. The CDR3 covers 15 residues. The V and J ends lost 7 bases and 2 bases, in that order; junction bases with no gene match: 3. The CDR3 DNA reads TGCGCCAGCACCAGGACTAGCGGGGGGCAAGAGACCCAGTACTTC. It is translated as CASTRTSGGQETQYF.

DNA for the CDR3: TGTGCCAGCAGTGAACAGGGGATATCCGAGACCCAGTACTTC. Translating it yields CASSEQGISETQYF. V gene TRBV6-5 combines with J gene TRBJ2-5; TRBD1 matches 7 bases. Germline-derived CDR1 and CDR2 are MNHEY and SVGAGI. V lost 5 bases, J lost 5 bases, and 8 bases stayed unmatched. There are 14 residues in the CDR3.

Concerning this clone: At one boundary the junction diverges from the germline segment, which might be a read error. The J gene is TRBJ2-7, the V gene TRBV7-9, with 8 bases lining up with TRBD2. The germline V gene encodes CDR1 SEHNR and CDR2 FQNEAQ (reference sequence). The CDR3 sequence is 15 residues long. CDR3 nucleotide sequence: TGTTCCAGCAGCTTTGCCGGGGGGGGCTCCTACGAGCAGTACTTC. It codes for CSSSFAGGGSYEQYF.

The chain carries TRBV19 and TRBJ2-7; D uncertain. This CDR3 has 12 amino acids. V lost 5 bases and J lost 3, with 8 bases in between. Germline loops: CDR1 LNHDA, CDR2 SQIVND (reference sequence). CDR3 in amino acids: CASSPNYYEQYF. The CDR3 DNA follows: TGTGCCAGTAGTCCCAACTACTACGAGCAGTACTTC.

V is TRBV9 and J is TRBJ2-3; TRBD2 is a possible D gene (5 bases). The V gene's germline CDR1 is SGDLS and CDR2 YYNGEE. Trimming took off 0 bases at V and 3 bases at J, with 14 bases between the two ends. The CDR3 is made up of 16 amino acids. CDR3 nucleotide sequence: TGTGCCAGCAGCGTAGCTAGTGGGGAGTTAACAGATACGCAGTATTTT. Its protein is CASSVASGELTDTQYF.